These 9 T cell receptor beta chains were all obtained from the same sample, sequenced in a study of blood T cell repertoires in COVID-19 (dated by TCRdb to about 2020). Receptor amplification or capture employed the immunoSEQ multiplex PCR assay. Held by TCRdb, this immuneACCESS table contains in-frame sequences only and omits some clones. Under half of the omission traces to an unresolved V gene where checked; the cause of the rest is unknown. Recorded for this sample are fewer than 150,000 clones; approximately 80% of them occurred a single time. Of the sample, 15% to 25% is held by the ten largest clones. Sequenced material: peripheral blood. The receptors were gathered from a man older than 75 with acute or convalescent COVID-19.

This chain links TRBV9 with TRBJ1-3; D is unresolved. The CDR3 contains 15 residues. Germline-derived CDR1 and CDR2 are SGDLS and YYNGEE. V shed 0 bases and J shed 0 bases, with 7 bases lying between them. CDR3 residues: CASSVAGDSGNTIYF. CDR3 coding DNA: TGTGCCAGCAGCGTAGCGGGTGACTCTGGAAACACCATATATTTT.

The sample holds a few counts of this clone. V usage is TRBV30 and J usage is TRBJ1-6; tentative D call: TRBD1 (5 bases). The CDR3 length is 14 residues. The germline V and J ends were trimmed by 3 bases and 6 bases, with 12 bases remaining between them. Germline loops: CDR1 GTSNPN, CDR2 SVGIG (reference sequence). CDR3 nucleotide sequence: TGTGCCTGGAGCTCAGGGTTCGGTAATTCACCCCTCCACTTT. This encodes CAWSSGFGNSPLHF.

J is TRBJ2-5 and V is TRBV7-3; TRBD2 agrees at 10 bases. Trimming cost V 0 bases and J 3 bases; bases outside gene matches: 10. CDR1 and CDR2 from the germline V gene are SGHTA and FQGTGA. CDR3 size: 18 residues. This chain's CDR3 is CASSLTSGGVNKKETQYF. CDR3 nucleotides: TGTGCCAGCAGCTTAACCAGCGGGGGGGTTAATAAAAAAGAGACCCAGTACTTC.

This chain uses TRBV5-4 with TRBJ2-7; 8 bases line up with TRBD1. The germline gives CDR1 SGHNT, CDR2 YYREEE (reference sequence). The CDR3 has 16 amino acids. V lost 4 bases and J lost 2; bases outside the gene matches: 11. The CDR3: CASSPGLGQATYEQYF. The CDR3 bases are TGTGCCAGCAGCCCCGGACTGGGACAGGCAACCTACGAGCAGTACTTC.

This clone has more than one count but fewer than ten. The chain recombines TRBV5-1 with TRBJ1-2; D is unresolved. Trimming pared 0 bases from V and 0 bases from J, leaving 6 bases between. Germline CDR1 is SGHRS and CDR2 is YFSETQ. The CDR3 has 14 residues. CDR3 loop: CASSLGPTNYGYTF. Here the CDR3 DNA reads TGCGCCAGCAGCTTGGGGCCGACTAACTATGGCTACACCTTC.

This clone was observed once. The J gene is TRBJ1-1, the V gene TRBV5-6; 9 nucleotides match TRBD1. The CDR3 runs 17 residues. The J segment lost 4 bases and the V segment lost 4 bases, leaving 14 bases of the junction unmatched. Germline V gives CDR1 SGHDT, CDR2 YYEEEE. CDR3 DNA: TGTGCCAGCAGCCGGCCAAACAGGGGGCGAGGGTTCACTGAAGCTTTCTTT. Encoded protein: CASSRPNRGRGFTEAFF.

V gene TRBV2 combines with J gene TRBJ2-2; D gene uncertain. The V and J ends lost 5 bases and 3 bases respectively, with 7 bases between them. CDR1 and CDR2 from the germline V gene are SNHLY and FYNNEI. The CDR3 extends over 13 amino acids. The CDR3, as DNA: TGTGCCAGCAGTCTAATATACACCGGGGAGCTGTTTTTT. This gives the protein CASSLIYTGELFF. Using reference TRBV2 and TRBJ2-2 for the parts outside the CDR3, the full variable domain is EPEVTQTPSHQVTQMGQEVILRCVPISNHLYFYWYRQILGQKVEFLVSFYNNEISEKSEIFDDQFSVERPDGSNFTLKIRSTKLEDSAMYFCASSLIYTGELFFGEGSRLTVL.

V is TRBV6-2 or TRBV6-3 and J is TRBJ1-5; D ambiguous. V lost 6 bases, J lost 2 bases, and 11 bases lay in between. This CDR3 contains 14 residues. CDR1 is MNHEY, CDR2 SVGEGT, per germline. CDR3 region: CASSRQVGNQPQHF. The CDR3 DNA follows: TGTGCCAGCAGCCGACAAGTAGGCAATCAGCCCCAGCATTTT.

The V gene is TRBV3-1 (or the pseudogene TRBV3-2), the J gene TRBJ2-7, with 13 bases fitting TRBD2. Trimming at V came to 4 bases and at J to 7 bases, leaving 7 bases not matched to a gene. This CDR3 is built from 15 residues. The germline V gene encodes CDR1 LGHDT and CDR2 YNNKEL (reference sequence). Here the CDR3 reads CASSRGLAGAGEQYF. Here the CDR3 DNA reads TGTGCCAGCAGCCGTGGACTAGCGGGGGCCGGTGAGCAGTACTTC.